This entry is about one T cell receptor beta chain. The CDR3 contains 14 residues. Germline V gene data show CDR1 as SQVTM and CDR2 as ANQGSEA. V was pared by 4 bases and J by 1 base, with 12 bases between. Libraries were prepared by immunoSEQ multiplex PCR; TCRdb keeps only in-frame clonotypes and omits some of them. The table shows over 40,000 clones, with nearly 95% occurring only once. These data originate in a study of T cell changes during pregnancy in multiple sclerosis. This clonotype was sampled from a female donor with multiple sclerosis, enrolled in a pregnancy study. The chain joins TRBV29-1 to TRBJ2-3; D is possibly TRBD2 (6 bases). Specimen: CD4+ T cells from peripheral blood mononuclear cells, collected in the second trimester of pregnancy. The DNA for the CDR3 is TGCAGCGTTGTCACTAGCCGTGGCACAGATACGCAGTATTTT. The encoded protein is CSVVTSRGTDTQYF.